A single TCR beta chain is shown here with its context. V shed 7 bases, J shed 7 bases, and the junction held 6 bases outside the gene matches. Per the germline V gene, CDR1 is MNHEY and CDR2 is SMNVEV (reference sequence). The CDR3 length is 12 residues. The data stem from a study of blood T cell repertoires in COVID-19. Clones were read by immunoSEQ multiplex PCR, and TCRdb kept only the in-frame ones, dropping some. The sample consists of 250,000 to 300,000 clones, just over 90% of them appearing once. Material: peripheral blood. This clonotype originated in a woman in her 30s with COVID-19, enrolled during active disease. The gene calls are TRBV27 and TRBJ1-1, with 7 bases that match TRBD1. Here the CDR3 reads CASNQGVGEAFF. In DNA, the CDR3 is TGTGCCAGCAACCAGGGGGTGGGTGAAGCTTTCTTT.